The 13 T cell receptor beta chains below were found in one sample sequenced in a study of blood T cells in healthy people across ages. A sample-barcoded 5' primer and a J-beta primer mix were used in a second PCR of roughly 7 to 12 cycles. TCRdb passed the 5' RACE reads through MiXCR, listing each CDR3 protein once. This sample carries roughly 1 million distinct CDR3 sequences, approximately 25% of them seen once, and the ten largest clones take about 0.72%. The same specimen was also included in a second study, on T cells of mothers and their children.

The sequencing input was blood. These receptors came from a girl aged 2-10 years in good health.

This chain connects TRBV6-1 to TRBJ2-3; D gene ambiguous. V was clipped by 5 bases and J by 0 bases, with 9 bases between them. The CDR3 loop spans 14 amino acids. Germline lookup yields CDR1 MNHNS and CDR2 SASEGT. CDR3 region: CASSTEPSTDTQYF. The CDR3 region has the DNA TGTGCCAGCAGTACTGAGCCTAGCACAGATACGCAGTATTTT.

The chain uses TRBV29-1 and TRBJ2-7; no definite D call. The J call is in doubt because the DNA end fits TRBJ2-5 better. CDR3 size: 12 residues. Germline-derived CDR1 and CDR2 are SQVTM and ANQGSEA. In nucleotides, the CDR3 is TGCAGCGTTACGACCCCCGAGGAGACCCAGTACTTC. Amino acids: CSVTTPEETQYF.

The CDR3 DNA follows: TGTGCCAGCAGCTTAGAAGGCAGGCTGGGGACCCAGTACTTC. Translation: CASSLEGRLGTQYF. The V gene is TRBV7-2, the J gene TRBJ2-5; D gene unclear. Trimming cost V 1 base and J 7 bases, with 13 bases left between them. CDR1 SGHTA and CDR2 FQGNSA come from the germline V gene. This CDR3 is 14 amino acids long. Looking up the rest from reference TRBV7-2 and TRBJ2-5 gives the full variable domain: GAGVSQSPSNKVTEKGKDVELRCDPISGHTALYWYRQSLGQGLEFLIYFQGNSAPDKSGLPSDRFSAERTGGSVSTLTIQRTQQEDSAVYLCASSLEGRLGTQYFGPGTRLLVL.

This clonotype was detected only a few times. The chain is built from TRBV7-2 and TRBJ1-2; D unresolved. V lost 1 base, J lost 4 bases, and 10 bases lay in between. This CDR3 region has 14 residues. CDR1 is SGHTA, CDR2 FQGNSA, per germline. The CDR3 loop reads CASSLEYGSYGYTF. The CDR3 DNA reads TGTGCCAGCAGCTTAGAGTACGGCTCCTATGGCTACACCTTC.

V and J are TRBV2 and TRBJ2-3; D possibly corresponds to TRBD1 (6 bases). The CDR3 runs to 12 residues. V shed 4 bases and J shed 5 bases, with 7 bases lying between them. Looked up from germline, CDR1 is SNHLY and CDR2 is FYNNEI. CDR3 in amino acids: CASSAGEDTQYF. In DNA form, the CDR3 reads TGTGCCAGCAGTGCAGGGGAAGATACGCAGTATTTT.

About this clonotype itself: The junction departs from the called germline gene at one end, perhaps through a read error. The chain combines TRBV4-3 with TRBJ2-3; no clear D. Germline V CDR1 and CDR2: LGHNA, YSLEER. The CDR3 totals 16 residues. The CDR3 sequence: CASSQEWLFSTDTQYF. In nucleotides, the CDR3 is TGCGCCAGCAGCCAAGAGTGGCTCTTTAGCACGGATACGCAGTATTTT.

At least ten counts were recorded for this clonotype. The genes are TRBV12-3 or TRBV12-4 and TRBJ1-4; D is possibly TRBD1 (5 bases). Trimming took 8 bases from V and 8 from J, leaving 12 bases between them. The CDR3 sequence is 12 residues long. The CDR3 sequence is CASGQGGEKLFF. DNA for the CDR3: TGTGCCAGCGGCCAGGGAGGGGAAAAACTGTTTTTT.

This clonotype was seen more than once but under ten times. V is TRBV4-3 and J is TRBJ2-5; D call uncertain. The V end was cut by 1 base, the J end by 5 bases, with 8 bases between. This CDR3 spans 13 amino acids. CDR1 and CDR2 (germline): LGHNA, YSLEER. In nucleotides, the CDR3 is TGCGCCAGCAGCCAAGGGGGTGCGGAGACCCAGTACTTC. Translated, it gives CASSQGGAETQYF.

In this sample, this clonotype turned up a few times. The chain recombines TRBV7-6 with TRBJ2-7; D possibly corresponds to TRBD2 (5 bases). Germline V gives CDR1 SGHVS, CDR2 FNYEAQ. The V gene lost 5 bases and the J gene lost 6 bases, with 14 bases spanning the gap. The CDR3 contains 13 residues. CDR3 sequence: CASSQEEATEQYF. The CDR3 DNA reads TGTGCCAGCAGCCAGGAGGAGGCGACCGAGCAGTACTTC.

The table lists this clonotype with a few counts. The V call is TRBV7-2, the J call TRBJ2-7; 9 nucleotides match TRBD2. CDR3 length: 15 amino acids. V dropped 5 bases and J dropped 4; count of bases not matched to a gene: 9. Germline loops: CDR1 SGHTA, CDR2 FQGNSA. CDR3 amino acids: CASSLPGTSCYEQYF. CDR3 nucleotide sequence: TGTGCCAGCAGCCTCCCCGGGACTAGCTGTTACGAGCAGTACTTC.

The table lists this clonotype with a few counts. The CDR3, as DNA: TGTGCCAGCAGCTATTCGACTGACTACGAGCAGTACTTC. Translating it yields CASSYSTDYEQYF. The chain combines TRBV7-9 with TRBJ2-7; no clear D gene. This CDR3 is built from 13 residues. Germline V lookup: CDR1 SEHNR, CDR2 FQNEAQ (reference sequence). Trimming took off 4 bases at V and 3 bases at J, with 10 bases between the two ends. Together with reference TRBV7-9 and TRBJ2-7, the CDR3 gives the full variable domain: DTGVSQNPRHKITKRGQNVTFRCDPISEHNRLYWYRQTLGQGPEFLTYFQNEAQLEKSRLLSDRFSAERPKGSFSTLEIQRTEQGDSAMYLCASSYSTDYEQYFGPGTRLTVT.

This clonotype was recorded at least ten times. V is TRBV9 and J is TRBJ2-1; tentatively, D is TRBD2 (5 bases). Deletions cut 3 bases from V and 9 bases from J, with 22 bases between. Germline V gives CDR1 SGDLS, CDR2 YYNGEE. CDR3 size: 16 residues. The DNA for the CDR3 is TGTGCCAGCAGCGAAAGAGCGGAGACACATTCCGGTGAGCAGTTCTTC. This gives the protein CASSERAETHSGEQFF.

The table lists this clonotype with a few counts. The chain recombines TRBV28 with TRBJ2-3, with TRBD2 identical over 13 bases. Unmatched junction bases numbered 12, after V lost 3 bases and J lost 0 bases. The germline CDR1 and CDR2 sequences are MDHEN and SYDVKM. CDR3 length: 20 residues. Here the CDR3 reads CASSFGSRTSGSESTDTQYF. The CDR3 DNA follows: TGTGCCAGCAGTTTTGGCTCACGGACTAGCGGGAGTGAAAGCACAGATACGCAGTATTTT.